The 19 T cell receptor beta chains below all came from one sample that was sequenced in a study of beta chain features in type 1 diabetes. Regarding the study as a whole: Among all four CD4+ subsets, Type 1 diabetes patients had TCRB CDR3s that were moderately but significantly shorter.

These receptors have no identified antigens. Reverse transcribing all isolated RNA meant expressed TCRB transcripts were sequenced. The assay was immunoSEQ multiplex PCR, and TCRdb's table has in-frame clones only and misses some. The sample records about 700,000 clones, under 15% being singletons. The sequenced sample consisted of naive CD4+ T cells from blood. The receptors here all came from a man aged 18-30 years with type 1 diabetes.

This sequence joins TRBV11-2 and TRBJ1-1; 7 bases map to TRBD1. The CDR3 runs 13 residues. In germline, CDR1 is SGHAT, CDR2 FQNNGV. Germline trimming cut 7 bases from V and 7 bases from J; bases unmatched to any gene: 9. Here the CDR3 DNA reads TGTGCCAGCATCAGCCGGGACAGAGGTGAAGCTTTCTTT. Protein: CASISRDRGEAFF.

This clone showed up just a few times. This chain uses TRBV30 with TRBJ1-3; D gene ambiguous. The germline V gene has CDR1 GTSNPN and CDR2 SVGIG (reference sequence). V lost 5 bases to trimming and J lost 0 bases, with 11 bases between them. The CDR3 runs 14 residues. DNA of the CDR3: TGTGCCTGGGACCTGGACTTCTCTGGAAACACCATATATTTT. Its protein product is CAWDLDFSGNTIYF.

CDR3 coding DNA: TGCGCCAGCAGCCTAGGACAGGGAGATGAAAAACTGTTTTTT. As protein: CASSLGQGDEKLFF. The chain is built from TRBV4-1 and TRBJ1-4; 8 bases align to TRBD1. The CDR3 totals 14 residues. Germline V gene data show CDR1 as MGHRA and CDR2 as YSYEKL. The J segment lost 6 bases and the V segment lost 4 bases, leaving 4 bases of the junction unmatched.

This clone has only a few counts. The J gene is TRBJ2-7, the V gene TRBV14; TRBD2 might be the D (6 bases). With 4 bases removed from V and 0 bases from J, the gap between germline ends came to 19 bases. Germline V gives CDR1 SGHDN, CDR2 FVKESK. This CDR3 has 17 residues. In DNA, the CDR3 is TGTGCCAGCAGCCTGTACGGGAGACCTTTGGGCTCCTACGAGCAGTACTTC. This sequence encodes CASSLYGRPLGSYEQYF. The whole variable domain, remainder taken from reference TRBV14 and TRBJ2-7, is EAGVTQFPSHSVIEKGQTVTLRCDPISGHDNLYWYRRVMGKEIKFLLHFVKESKQDESGMPNNRFLAERTGGTYSTLKVQPAELEDSGVYFCASSLYGRPLGSYEQYFGPGTRLTVT.

The chain couples TRBV28 to TRBJ1-2; D is unclear. The CDR3 length is 16 residues. Germline V gene lookup returns CDR1 MDHEN and CDR2 SYDVKM. Trimming removed 5 bases from V and 5 bases from J, with 21 bases in between. The CDR3 DNA reads TGTGCCAGCAGTCTCGACCAACAACATCCCTCGTATGGCTACACCTTC. Translation gives CASSLDQQHPSYGYTF.

This clone has more than one count but fewer than ten. CDR3 sequence reads: CASRFAANTGELFF. In nucleotides, the CDR3 is TGTGCCAGTAGATTCGCCGCGAACACCGGGGAGCTGTTTTTT. This chain joins TRBV19 and TRBJ2-2; D call uncertain. The V end was cut by 6 bases, the J end by 0 bases, with 8 bases between. There are 14 residues in the CDR3. Germline V CDR1 and CDR2: LNHDA, SQIVND (reference sequence).

The chain couples TRBV4-1 to TRBJ1-4; no clear D gene. V lost 0 bases and J lost 3, with 11 bases in between. CDR3 length: 16 amino acids. Germline V gene lookup returns CDR1 MGHRA and CDR2 YSYEKL. CDR3 region: CASSQESIPANEKLFF. The DNA for the CDR3 is TGCGCCAGCAGCCAAGAATCGATCCCGGCTAATGAAAAACTGTTTTTT.

There are a few counts of this clone. The V gene is TRBV2, the J gene TRBJ1-1; 7 bases match TRBD1. V shed 8 bases and J 3 bases; nucleotides not matched to a gene: 6. The CDR3 has 13 amino acids. Germline V CDR1 and CDR2: SNHLY, FYNNEI. This CDR3 reads CASLGQGDTEAFF. In nucleotides, the CDR3 is TGTGCCAGCCTCGGTCAGGGGGACACTGAAGCTTTCTTT.

This clone showed up just once. V usage is TRBV6-6 and J usage is TRBJ1-2; 7 bases map to TRBD1. V shed 7 bases, J shed 7 bases, and the junction held 12 bases outside the gene matches. Per germline, CDR1 MNHNY and CDR2 SVGAGI (reference sequence). This CDR3 is built from 14 residues. The CDR3 DNA sequence: TGTGCCAGCATTCTCGACAGGGAGGAGGGTGGCTACACCTTC. It specifies CASILDREEGGYTF.

V usage is TRBV2 and J usage is TRBJ2-7; 7 nucleotides match TRBD2. The junction had 7 bases not matched to a gene; V was cut back by 2 bases and J by 6 bases. Per the germline V gene, CDR1 is SNHLY and CDR2 is FYNNEI. The CDR3 runs 14 residues. The CDR3, as DNA: TGTGCCAGCAGTGAATGGACTAGTCGGTCCGAGCAGTACTTC. Amino acid sequence: CASSEWTSRSEQYF.

The chain combines TRBV2 with TRBJ2-5, with TRBD1 as a possible D gene (6 bases). Trimming stripped 7 bases from V and 5 bases from J, with 17 bases between. Germline-derived CDR1 and CDR2 are SNHLY and FYNNEI. The CDR3 has 14 residues. DNA for the CDR3: TGTGCCAGCACCACTACTTGGGGGCGCGAGACCCAGTACTTC. It translates to CASTTTWGRETQYF.

This rearrangement joins TRBV2 to TRBJ1-6; D may be TRBD1 (6 bases). The germline V gene encodes CDR1 SNHLY and CDR2 FYNNEI. This CDR3 comprises 14 residues. With 3 bases removed from V and 8 bases from J, the gap between germline ends came to 11 bases. CDR3 region: CASSEGGEYSPLHF. CDR3 DNA sequence: TGTGCCAGCAGTGAGGGGGGCGAGTATTCACCCCTCCACTTT.

J is TRBJ2-1 and V is TRBV2; TRBD2 matches at 8 bases. The CDR3 is made up of 15 amino acids. V lost 7 bases, J lost 5 bases, and 10 bases stayed unmatched. Germline lookup yields CDR1 SNHLY and CDR2 FYNNEI. Here the CDR3 DNA reads TGTGCCAGCATCAGAGCGGGGGCCGCGGACAATGAGCAGTTCTTC. This gives the protein CASIRAGAADNEQFF.

In its sample, this clone was seen once. The CDR3 bases are TGCGCCAGCAGCCGAACAAGGGATAATCAGCCCCAGCATTTT. Protein product: CASSRTRDNQPQHF. The chain uses TRBV4-1 and TRBJ1-5; D unresolved. The CDR3 has 14 amino acids. Trimming cost V 4 bases and J 4 bases, with 11 bases left between them. From germline, CDR1 is MGHRA and CDR2 YSYEKL.

Concerning this clone: The junction and the germline gene differ at one end; a read error may be behind it. This chain joins TRBV7-7 and TRBJ2-2; the D gene is possibly TRBD1 (5 bases). CDR3 length: 13 residues. Looked up from germline, CDR1 is SSHAT and CDR2 is FNYEAQ (reference sequence). CDR3 nucleotides: TGTGCTAGCAGCTCCAGGGTGTCCGGGGAGCTGTTTTTT. It translates to CASSSRVSGELFF.

This clone was picked up a small number of times. V usage is TRBV4-1 and J usage is TRBJ2-7; no clear D. CDR1 and CDR2 (germline): MGHRA, YSYEKL. The CDR3 consists of 14 residues. The germline V and J ends were trimmed by 1 base and 1 base, with 8 bases remaining between them. In DNA form, the CDR3 reads TGCGCCAGCAGCCAAGGACTTAGGTCCTACGAGCAGTACTTC. Amino acids: CASSQGLRSYEQYF.

This clone was observed a handful of times. Other DNA variants within this sample encode the same CDR3. The chain is built from TRBV30 and TRBJ2-7; 7 bases align to TRBD1. The CDR3 totals 13 residues. The germline V gene encodes CDR1 GTSNPN and CDR2 SVGIG (reference sequence). The V segment lost 0 bases and the J segment 2 bases; nucleotides outside the gene matches: 1. In DNA form, the CDR3 reads TGTGCCTGGAGTGTCGGACAGGCCTACGAGCAGTACTTC. Amino acid sequence: CAWSVGQAYEQYF. Drawing the rest from reference TRBV30 and TRBJ2-7, the complete variable domain is SQTIHQWPATLVQPVGSPLSLECTVEGTSNPNLYWYRQAAGRGLQLLFYSVGIGQISSEVPQNLSASRPQDRQFILSSKKLLLSDSGFYLCAWSVGQAYEQYFGPGTRLTVT.

The rearrangement joins TRBV30 to TRBJ1-6; no firm D call. The V gene's germline CDR1 is GTSNPN and CDR2 SVGIG (reference sequence). CDR3 length: 14 residues. Trimming removed 3 bases from V and 6 bases from J, with 12 bases in between. CDR3 in DNA: TGTGCCTGGAGCCGGGATTCTGGTAATTCACCCCTCCACTTT. Residues: CAWSRDSGNSPLHF.

This clone was observed a few times. This chain links TRBV28 with TRBJ2-1, with D possibly matching TRBD2 (9 bases). The germline V and J ends were trimmed by 11 bases and 8 bases, with 22 bases remaining between them. Germline V gene lookup returns CDR1 MDHEN and CDR2 SYDVKM. The CDR3 covers 14 residues. The CDR3 here is CAGGGDRLGDEQFF. The CDR3 nucleotides read TGTGCCGGCGGGGGGGACAGGTTGGGTGATGAGCAGTTCTTC.